A selection of T cell receptor beta chains follows, all from one sample in a study of cytomegalovirus exposure and HLA in healthy donors. Libraries were prepared by immunoSEQ multiplex PCR; TCRdb keeps only in-frame clonotypes and omits some of them. This table holds 100,000 to 150,000 clones, roughly 89% found once. The sample taken for sequencing was PBMCs. The receptors stem from a woman between 18 and 29 years old in good health and CMV-seronegative. CDR3s include the opening cysteine and the closing phenylalanine or tryptophan. A D gene is named only where the DNA matches it firmly. Clone sizes are given selectively: once, few, many, or a class where the clone is expanded.

TRBJ2-7	TRBV6-5	-	-	TGTGCCAGCAGGCAACCGGGTTCCAGCTACGAGCAGTACTTC	CASRQPGSSYEQYF
TRBJ1-2	TRBV19	-	-	TGTGCCAGTCGTACGGGTCGCGGCTACACCTTC	CASRTGRGYTF
TRBJ1-5	TRBV27	-	TRBD1	TGTGCCAGCAGTAGGGACAGCTCAATCAATCAGCCCCAGCATTTT	CASSRDSSINQPQHF
TRBJ1-5	TRBV6-7	-	-	TGTGCCAGCAGACAGGGTTACAATCAGCCCCAGCATTTT	CASRQGYNQPQHF
TRBJ2-7	TRBV6-5	-	TRBD2	TGTGCCAGCAGCTCCGGGACTAGCGGGAGGTACGAGCAGTACTTC	CASSSGTSGRYEQYF
TRBJ2-2	TRBV6-1	-	TRBD1	TGTGCCAGCAGTGATAGGGGACAGATCACCGGGGAGCTGTTTTTT	CASSDRGQITGELFF
TRBJ2-1	TRBV9	-	TRBD2	TGTGCCAGCAGCGTAGAGGGACTAGCGGGGTACAATGAGCAGTTCTTC	CASSVEGLAGYNEQFF
TRBJ2-5	TRBV6-1	-	TRBD2	TGTGCCAGCAGTCCAGCGGCGGGGGGCGGGGAGACCCAGTACTTC	CASSPAAGGGETQYF
TRBJ2-1	TRBV18	-	-	TGTGCCAGCTCACCCATGACTGAGCACAATGAGCAGTTCTTC	CASSPMTEHNEQFF
TRBJ1-3	TRBV7-3	once	-	TGTGCCAGCAGCTCCGCGGGGTCAGGAAACACCATATATTTT	CASSSAGSGNTIYF
TRBJ2-7	TRBV7-2	-	-	TGTGCCAGCGGCTGGGGGGTCTCCTACGAGCAGTACTTC	CASGWGVSYEQYF
TRBJ2-1	TRBV18	-	TRBD2	TGTGCCAGCTCACCGAGAGCGGGAGATCTCAATGAGCAGTTCTTC	CASSPRAGDLNEQFF
TRBJ2-7	TRBV6-6	once	TRBD1	TGTGCCAGCACCCCGGGGACAGGGAGCTCCTACGAGCAGTACTTC	CASTPGTGSSYEQYF
TRBJ2-4	TRBV4-1	-	TRBD1	TGCGCCAGCAGCCATCTGGACAGGCCTGTAAAAAACATTCAGTACTTC	CASSHLDRPVKNIQYF
TRBJ2-3	TRBV7-8	-	-	TGTGCCAGCAGCCCAGTATACCCAGGAGATACGCAGTATTTT	CASSPVYPGDTQYF
TRBJ1-5	TRBV13	-	-	TGTGCCAGCAGCTTAGGCCACAGATATAGCAATCAGCCCCAGCATTTT	CASSLGHRYSNQPQHF
TRBJ2-1	TRBV5-1	-	-	TGCGCCAGCAGCCCCGAGGCGGGCTATGAGCAGTTCTTC	CASSPEAGYEQFF
TRBJ2-7	TRBV18	-	TRBD2	TGTGCCAGCTCAGAAGTACTAGCGGCCCACTACGAGCAGTACTTC	CASSEVLAAHYEQYF
TRBJ2-5	TRBV5-1	-	-	TGCGCCAGCAGCTTGGTAGACCAAGAGACCCAGTACTTC	CASSLVDQETQYF
TRBJ1-2	TRBV28	-	-	TGTGCCAGCCTCCCCACCAGGGCCCGTCCTTCGAACTATGGCTACACCTTC	CASLPTRARPSNYGYTF
TRBJ2-1	TRBV25-1	-	-	TGTGCCAGCAGTGAATGGCCCTCCTACAATGAGCAGTTCTTC	CASSEWPSYNEQFF
TRBJ2-7	TRBV11-2	-	TRBD1	TGTGCCAGCAGCTTAGAGGGGACAGGGTTTTACGAGCAGTACTTC	CASSLEGTGFYEQYF
TRBJ2-1	TRBV4-1	-	TRBD2	TGCGCCAGCAGCCAAGATCCCCACGGACTAGCGTCATCCTACAATGAGCAGTTCTTC	CASSQDPHGLASSYNEQFF
TRBJ2-1	TRBV19	-	TRBD2	TGTGCTAGCGTAGCGGGGAGCTCCTACAATGAGCAGTTCTTC	CASVAGSSYNEQFF
TRBJ2-1	TRBV5-1	-	TRBD2	TGCGCCAGCAGCCTGGGATGGGGGAGGGGCTACAATGAGCAGTTCTTC	CASSLGWGRGYNEQFF
TRBJ2-5	TRBV5-1	-	-	TGCGCCAGCAGCTTGTCCGCGGGGGCGGGGAGTGAGACCCAGTACTTC	CASSLSAGAGSETQYF
TRBJ2-7	TRBV5-6	-	TRBD2	TGTGCCAGCAGGACGTTTCCTAGCGGGACTACCTACGAGCAGTACTTC	CASRTFPSGTTYEQYF
TRBJ1-3	TRBV27	-	-	TGTGCCAGCAGCGATTCAGGGGAACGAGCTGGAAACACCATATATTTT	CASSDSGERAGNTIYF
TRBJ2-5	TRBV15	once	-	TGTGCCACCAGCAGAGGGTCTGGCGGGATGAGGGAGACCCAGTACTTC	CATSRGSGGMRETQYF
TRBJ1-5	TRBV2	-	TRBD1	TGTGCCAGCAGTGAAGCGCTTTTTTGGGACAGGGGTCAGCCCCAGCATTTT	CASSEALFWDRGQPQHF
TRBJ2-1	TRBV9	-	-	TGTGCCAGCAGCGTAGCGATAGGCGGTGGAGTCGGTGAGCAGTTCTTC	CASSVAIGGGVGEQFF
TRBJ1-2	TRBV19	-	-	TGTGCCAGTAGTCTTAGGACACCGCCGAATGGCTACACCTTC	CASSLRTPPNGYTF
TRBJ2-1	TRBV7-2	-	-	TGTGCCAGCAGCTTAGCGGATGGGCGGGCTGAGCAGTTCTTC	CASSLADGRAEQFF
TRBJ2-1	TRBV5-1	-	-	TGCGCCAGCAGCTTGATAAGCCCGGGCAATGAGCAGTTCTTC	CASSLISPGNEQFF
TRBJ1-1	TRBV11-2	-	-	TGTGCCAGCAGCTTAGGAGTATGGGGAGGAAGAAGCACTGAAGCTTTCTTT	CASSLGVWGGRSTEAFF
TRBJ1-1	TRBV6-5	-	-	TGTGCCAGCAGTTACGGGGCAGGTCTTCAGTACACTGAAGCTTTCTTT	CASSYGAGLQYTEAFF
TRBJ2-7	TRBV28	-	-	TGTGCCAGCAGACCTCGACAGCCAACTTTTTACGAGCAGTACTTC	CASRPRQPTFYEQYF
TRBJ1-3	TRBV29-1	-	TRBD1	TGCAGCGTTGATGCAGGGGGCAATGGAAACACCATATATTTT	CSVDAGGNGNTIYF